This section outlines one TCR beta chain sequence together with its context. Its antigen is still unknown. No base-level quality is on record; no much larger clone is a single base apart. The sample belongs to a study of T cell responses to AZD1222 COVID-19 vaccine (dated by TCRdb to the early 2020s). With respect to the entire study: AZD1222 recipients with second doses at about 4 weeks or about 12 weeks were pooled, because spike-specific TCR depth and breadth did not differ between schedules. TCR sequencing covered 230 or so trial participants: approximately 200 given two doses of AZD1222 and around 26 given two doses of MenACWY control vaccine. Enrollment into the trials was organized by age into subgroups of 18-55, 56-69 and 70-plus years, and those subgroups contained around 150, 28 and 57 TCR-sequenced participants, respectively. The paper's findings and limits, for the study overall: After two AZD1222 doses, spike-specific TCR breadth and depth were significantly higher than at day 0 and than in MenACWY recipients. Reportedly, almost half of the unique spike-specific TCRs recognized epitopes lying outside the regions that are mutated in the B.1.351 and B.1.1.7 variants. Participants were mostly white British and included more females than males, and it was suggested by the authors that clonal diversity may have been underestimated. The 56-69-year group was small, and its depth increase did not reach significance, likely because of low power. The vaccine-associated CD4 TCRs covered the entire spike protein, and the dominant responses fell in regions 160-218 and 743-854. Because no day 14 peak-response samples were available, the repertoires could be characterized only after the peak T cell response. Conclusions about previously exposed vaccinees were limited because only a handful of AZD1222 recipients were SARS-CoV-2 seropositive at baseline.

The time point tag for this specimen amounts to: baseline before first vaccination. Vaccinee samples were obtained from the UK trials COV001 and COV002, which included a single-blind randomized controlled phase 2/3 trial of AZD1222 (ChAdOx1 nCoV-19) in healthy adults. Trial participant PBMC samples were collected at day 0 and day 28 after the second dose for TCRbeta chain sequencing. The CDR3 regions of human TCRbeta chains were analyzed by immunosequencing. The paper's processing steps were these. TCRs in the repertoires were matched against a reference library of SARS-CoV-2-specific TCRs that had been generated with the MIRA antigen-specificity platform. Breadth was defined as the fraction of unique TCRs that were SARS-CoV-2-associated. Depth was defined as the fraction of total T cells that were SARS-CoV-2-associated. Using the MIRA data, every spike-specific TCR was mapped to the spike region that the TCR reacted to and assigned to either a CD4 or a CD8 class. Log10-transformed breadth and depth values were compared by one-way ANOVA with Sidak's multiple comparisons tests. What TCRdb holds here is the immuneACCESS table cut down to in-frame rearrangements. Part of the clones is not present; checked against another copy, under half of the missing clones reflect an unresolved V gene, and the others are unexplained. That table furnishes V, J and clone size, whereas the DNA furnished D and trimming. The table for this sample lists 120,000 or so clones; 70% to 90% of them were counted only once. The ten top clones hold approximately 8.5% of the sample.

CDR1 and CDR2 are read off the germline V gene as MDHEN and SYDVKM. V and J are truncated by 3 bases and 0 bases respectively, leaving an intervening sequence of 0 bases. The cysteine opens and the phenylalanine closes a CDR3 of 13 amino acids. Only the CDR3 part of the read is kept: 39 bases, read in frame from the first base. This sequence originates from an adult in good health. The material sequenced was peripheral blood, taken on day 0 of AZD1222 vaccination. This chain is built from TRBV28 and TRBJ2-6, with no D gene named confidently. The CDR3: CASSFSGANVLTF. DNA sequence: TGTGCCAGCAGTTTCTCTGGGGCCAACGTCCTGACTTTC.